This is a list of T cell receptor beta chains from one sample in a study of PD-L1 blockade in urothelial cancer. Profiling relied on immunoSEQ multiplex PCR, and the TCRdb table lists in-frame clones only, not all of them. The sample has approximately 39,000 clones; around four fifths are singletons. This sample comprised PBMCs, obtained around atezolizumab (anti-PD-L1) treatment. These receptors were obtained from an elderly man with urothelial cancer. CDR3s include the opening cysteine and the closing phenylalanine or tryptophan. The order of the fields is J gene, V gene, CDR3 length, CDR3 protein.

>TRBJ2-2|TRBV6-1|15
CASSEGFNNAGELFF
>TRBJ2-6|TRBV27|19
CASSLGSREFPSGANVLTF
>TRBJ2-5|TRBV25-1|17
CASSETVAARGRETQYF
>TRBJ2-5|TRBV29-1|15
CSVERTSGTKETQYF
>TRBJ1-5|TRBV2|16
CASSEAETGINQPQHF
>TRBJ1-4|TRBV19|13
CASSPQAREKLFF
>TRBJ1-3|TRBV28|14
CASSLQGVGNTIYF
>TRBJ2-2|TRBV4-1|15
CASSPEGLVGGELFF
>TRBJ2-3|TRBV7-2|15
CASSSRQEWTDTQYF
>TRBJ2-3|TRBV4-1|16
CASSQERGQGWSTQYF
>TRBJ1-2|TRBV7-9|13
CASSSVPGYGYTF
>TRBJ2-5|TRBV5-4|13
CASTTRIGETQYF
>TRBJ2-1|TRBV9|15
CASSLSGSLMNEQFF
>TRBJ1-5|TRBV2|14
CASREPRGAQPQHF
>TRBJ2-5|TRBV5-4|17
CASSLGPRTGGGETQYF
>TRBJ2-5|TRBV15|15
CATSRGGTKKETQYF
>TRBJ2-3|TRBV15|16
CATSRGDRRRMDTQYF
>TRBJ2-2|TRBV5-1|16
CASGLAGGPGTGELFF
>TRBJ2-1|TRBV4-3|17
CASSQGLLAGAYNEQFF
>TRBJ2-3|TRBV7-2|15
CASSKLAGITDTQYF
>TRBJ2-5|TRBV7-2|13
CASSLGPLETQYF
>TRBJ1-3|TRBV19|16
CASRGTGAGSGNTIYF
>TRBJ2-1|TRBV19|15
CASSKTGGAYNEQFF
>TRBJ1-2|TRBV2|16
CASSEARTVENYGYTF
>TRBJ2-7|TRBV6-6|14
CASSPQGRTYEQYF
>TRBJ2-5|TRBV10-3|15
CAISESTGAGETQYF
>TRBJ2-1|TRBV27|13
CASRRASYNEQFF
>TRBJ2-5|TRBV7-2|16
CASSLAVGGSRETQYF
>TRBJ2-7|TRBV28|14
CASSLTSGRREQYF
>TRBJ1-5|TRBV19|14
CASSTKQEGQPQHF
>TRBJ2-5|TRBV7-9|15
CASSRWGHIQETQYF
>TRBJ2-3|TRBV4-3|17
CASSQDQGTRSTDTQYF
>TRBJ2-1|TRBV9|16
CASSERTSGGSVEQFF
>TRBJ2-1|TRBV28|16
CASSQVAGGPYNEQFF
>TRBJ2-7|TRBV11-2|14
CASSLTDRAGEQYF
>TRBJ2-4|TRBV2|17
CASSPYTGALAKNIQYF
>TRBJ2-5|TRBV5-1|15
CASSLSGGPQETQYF
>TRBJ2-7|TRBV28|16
CASSFLTSGYSYEQYF
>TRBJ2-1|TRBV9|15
CASSPGLASRDEQFF
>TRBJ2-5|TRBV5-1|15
CASSPGLAAQETQYF
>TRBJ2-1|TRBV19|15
CASSIEGGRFNEQFF
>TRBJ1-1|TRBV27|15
CASSPRQVEGTEAFF
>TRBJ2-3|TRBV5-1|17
CASSLRTSGPSTDTQYF
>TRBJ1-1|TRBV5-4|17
CASSTLGQGGLNTEAFF
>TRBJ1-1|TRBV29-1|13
CSVVRGTNTEAFF
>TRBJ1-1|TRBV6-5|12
CASSLAGTEAFF
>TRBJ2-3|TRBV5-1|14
CASSLGRDTDTQYF
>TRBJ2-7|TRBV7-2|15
CASSSQDRISYEQYF
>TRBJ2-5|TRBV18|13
CASSHRGLETQYF
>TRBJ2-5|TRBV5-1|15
CASSLALLAGETQYF